This TCR beta chain was obtained from a study of technical replicates of blood from several donors. The table came from immunoSEQ multiplex PCR; TCRdb's copy has only in-frame clones and leaves some out. Found here are around 14,000 clones, around 82% of them singletons; the top ten hold approximately 11%. This CDR3 is 15 amino acids long. The germline V and J ends were trimmed by 5 bases and 4 bases, with 15 bases remaining between them. Germline V gene data show CDR1 as MNHEY and CDR2 as SMNVEV (reference sequence). The material sequenced was PBMCs. This clonotype was sampled from a human donor in good health. This rearrangement joins TRBV27 to TRBJ1-3; a weak D match, TRBD1 (5 bases). Here the CDR3 reads CASSPLGGRGNTIYF. Written as DNA, the CDR3 is TGTGCCAGCAGTCCCCTGGGGGGGAGAGGAAACACCATATATTTT.